Each of the 17 T cell receptor beta chains below was sequenced from the same sample in a study of T cells in Graves' hyperthyroidism and ophthalmopathy. It was RNA transcripts that yielded the amplified TCR beta CDR3 regions. Researchers ran a first-round RT-PCR on the TCR CDR3 using the HTBI primer set. TCRdb re-derived calls from the multiplex PCR reads in MiXCR, one entry per CDR3 protein. The table records approximately 690,000 distinct CDR3 sequences, roughly 20% of them present only once. Sequencing was performed on blood. The receptors shown here come from a man aged 30-40 years with Graves' ophthalmopathy.

The rearrangement joins TRBV27 to TRBJ2-3; 13 bases are a match to TRBD2. With 3 bases clipped from V and 5 bases from J, the junction kept 8 bases outside the gene matches. Germline values: CDR1 MNHEY, CDR2 SMNVEV (reference sequence). The length of the CDR3 is 17 residues. CDR3 residues: CASSLRTSGSLEDTQYF. The CDR3 nucleotides read TGTGCCAGCAGTTTGAGGACTAGCGGGAGTTTAGAAGATACGCAGTATTTT.

This clonotype was picked up many times. The chain has TRBV2 and TRBJ2-7; 9 nucleotides agree with TRBD1. Germline V CDR1 and CDR2: SNHLY, FYNNEI. J was trimmed by 3 bases and V by 6 bases; bases with no gene match: 6. CDR3 length: 14 residues. The CDR3 sequence: CASSAGTGIYEQYF. Written as DNA, the CDR3 is TGTGCCAGCAGCGCCGGGACAGGGATCTACGAGCAGTACTTC.

This clonotype was detected a few times. This chain joins TRBV11-1 and TRBJ2-5; TRBD2 aligns across 7 bases. The CDR3 is 15 residues long. Germline V gene sequence: CDR1 SGHAT, CDR2 FQDESV (reference sequence). The V and J ends lost 5 bases and 4 bases, in that order; junction bases with no gene match: 10. This CDR3 reads CASSLRLGEGETQYF. Written as DNA, the CDR3 is TGTGCCAGCAGCCTTCGTCTCGGGGAGGGAGAGACCCAGTACTTC.

J is TRBJ2-3 and V is TRBV7-9; D not certain. Germline assignment: CDR1 SEHNR and CDR2 FQNEAQ (reference sequence). The CDR3 covers 13 residues. V lost 5 bases to trimming and J lost 0 bases, with 6 bases between them. In DNA, the CDR3 is TGTGCCAGCAGCGTCTCTAGCACAGATACGCAGTATTTT. Protein sequence: CASSVSSTDTQYF.

The V gene is TRBV20-1, the J gene TRBJ2-7; the D gene could be TRBD1 or TRBD2 (5 bases each). Germline V CDR1 and CDR2: DFQATT, SNEGSKA (reference sequence). Trimming cost V 0 bases and J 2 bases, with 11 bases left between them. This CDR3 contains 14 residues. The CDR3 bases are TGCAGTGCTAGAGATCGGGGCTTTCCCTACGAGCAGTACTTC. As protein: CSARDRGFPYEQYF.

This clonotype was counted only a few times. The V call is TRBV6-1, the J call TRBJ2-3; no firm D call. V was pared by 1 base and J by 4 bases, with 9 bases between. CDR1 is MNHNS and CDR2 is SASEGT in the germline V gene. The CDR3 runs to 14 residues. The CDR3 region is CASSEGVGADTQYF. The CDR3 DNA is TGTGCCAGCAGTGAAGGGGTTGGAGCAGATACGCAGTATTTT.

This clonotype was counted ten times or more. This sequence joins TRBV4-3 and TRBJ2-7; D possibly corresponds to TRBD2 (6 bases). The CDR3 is 15 amino acids. Germline values: CDR1 LGHNA, CDR2 YSLEER. Trimming took 1 base from V and 7 from J, leaving 17 bases between them. The CDR3 coding sequence is TGCGCCAGCAGCCAAGGCTGGGGGGACTGGGGGGAGCAGTACTTC. As protein: CASSQGWGDWGEQYF.

The V and J genes are TRBV9 and TRBJ2-3; maybe TRBD2 (5 bases). V lost 4 bases to trimming and J lost 1 base, with 16 bases between them. Germline CDR1 and CDR2: SGDLS and YYNGEE. This CDR3 contains 16 residues. The CDR3 DNA reads as TGTGCCAGCAGCACAAGCGGAGAACCCCGCACAGATACGCAGTATTTT. This gives the protein CASSTSGEPRTDTQYF.

The gene calls are TRBV9 and TRBJ2-7; 8 bases map to TRBD2. CDR1 is SGDLS and CDR2 is YYNGEE in the germline V gene. J lost 0 bases, V lost 2 bases, and 4 bases had no gene match. The CDR3 extends over 15 amino acids. This CDR3 is CASSVSSGNSYEQYF. The CDR3 nucleotides read TGTGCCAGCAGCGTGAGTAGCGGGAACTCCTACGAGCAGTACTTC.

This chain joins TRBV15 and TRBJ2-3, with 11 positions matching TRBD2. This CDR3 has 15 amino acids. Germline V gene sequence: CDR1 LNHNV, CDR2 YYDKDF (reference sequence). Unmatched junction bases numbered 3, after V lost 2 bases and J lost 5 bases. CDR3 residues: CATSRLTSGKDTQYF. The CDR3 bases are TGTGCCACCAGCAGATTGACTAGCGGGAAAGATACGCAGTATTTT.

This clonotype was detected a few times. The rearrangement links TRBV4-1 to TRBJ2-2; the D gene is possibly TRBD2 (6 bases). The CDR3 has 18 residues. V lost 0 bases, J lost 3 bases, and 17 bases lay in between. Germline assignment: CDR1 MGHRA and CDR2 YSYEKL. The CDR3 DNA follows: TGCGCCAGCAGCCAAGAGGGAATGATCGGGACTTACACCGGGGAGCTGTTTTTT. Residues: CASSQEGMIGTYTGELFF.

This clonotype was detected ten times or more. This chain connects TRBV7-8 to TRBJ2-7; possible D gene TRBD1, 5 bases. Germline loops: CDR1 SGHVS, CDR2 FQNEAQ. The CDR3 loop spans 15 amino acids. Deletions cut 1 base from V and 0 bases from J, with 10 bases between. This CDR3 reads CASSLGWQGSYEQYF. The CDR3 DNA follows: TGTGCCAGCAGCTTAGGTTGGCAGGGCTCCTACGAGCAGTACTTC. Combining the CDR3 with reference TRBV7-8 and TRBJ2-7 gives the whole variable domain GAGVSQSPRYKVAKRGQDVALRCDPISGHVSLFWYQQALGQGPEFLTYFQNEAQLDKSGLPSDRFFAERPEGSVSTLKIQRTQQEDSAVYLCASSLGWQGSYEQYFGPGTRLTVT.

About this clonotype: One junction end disagrees with the germline gene, perhaps due to a read error. The chain joins TRBV5-1 to TRBJ1-2; TRBD1 matches at 7 bases. The CDR3 sequence is 16 residues long. Germline loops: CDR1 SGHRS, CDR2 YFSETQ. As DNA, the CDR3 is TGTGCCAGCAGCCTGGGCAGGGGGATGAACAACTATGGCTACACCTTC. Protein: CASSLGRGMNNYGYTF.

The chain recombines TRBV20-1 with TRBJ1-3; 9 positions agree with TRBD1. After removal of 4 bases from V and 2 bases from J, the junction contained 0 bases not matched to a gene. The CDR3 contains 13 residues. Per the germline V gene, CDR1 is DFQATT and CDR2 is SNEGSKA (reference sequence). CDR3 sequence reads: CSANRGPGNTIYF. The CDR3, as DNA: TGCAGTGCTAACAGGGGGCCTGGAAACACCATATATTTT.

This clonotype has ten or more counts. This chain connects TRBV12-3 or TRBV12-4 to TRBJ1-2; D gene uncertain. The CDR3 consists of 14 residues. V lost 5 bases and J lost 12, with 22 bases in between. This chain's CDR3 is CASSRAEGPPSDTF. The CDR3, as DNA: TGTGCCAGCAGTCGTGCCGAAGGGCCCCCGTCTGACACCTTC.

This clonotype was observed at least ten times. The CDR3, as DNA: TGTGCCAGCAGTTTCACGACAGGGGCCGCGACTAATGGCTACACCTTC. This gives the protein CASSFTTGAATNGYTF. The V call is TRBV12-3 or TRBV12-4, the J call TRBJ1-2, with TRBD1 matching over 8 bases. The CDR3 extends over 16 amino acids. The ends lost 3 bases at V and 6 bases at J; junction bases unmatched: 12.

The chain employs TRBV6-1 and TRBJ2-2; D may be TRBD1 or TRBD2 (5 bases each). Trimming shortened V by 5 bases and J by 5 bases, and 12 bases separated the two germline ends. CDR1 is MNHNS, CDR2 SASEGT, per germline. The CDR3 runs to 14 residues. The CDR3 loop reads CASSSSWGTGELFF. The CDR3, as DNA: TGTGCCAGCAGTTCTTCCTGGGGGACCGGGGAGCTGTTTTTT.